This entry lists 27 T cell receptor beta chains sequenced from one sample in a study of CD8 T cells in Susac syndrome. Reverse transcription of about 0.45 to 1 ug RNA used random hexamers. MiXCR was run by TCRdb on the immunoSEQ multiplex PCR reads, yielding one entry per CDR3 protein. The table has approximately 100,000 distinct CDR3 sequences, over 90% seen once. The sample comprised CD4+ T cells from PBMCs. Source of these receptors: a human donor in good health.

The chain has TRBV12-3 or TRBV12-4 and TRBJ2-7; 10 bases agree with TRBD2. The CDR3 runs to 15 residues. The V gene end was trimmed by 5 bases and the J gene end by 6 bases; junction bases not matched to a gene: 10. The CDR3 here is CASSPTSGTLSEQYF. CDR3 DNA: TGTGCCAGCAGTCCTACTAGCGGGACGCTAAGCGAGCAGTACTTC.

The genes are TRBV9 and TRBJ1-2; D is possibly TRBD1 (5 bases). Deletions cut 4 bases from V and 7 bases from J, with 32 bases between. CDR1 and CDR2 (germline): SGDLS, YYNGEE. This CDR3 is built from 19 residues. The CDR3 coding sequence is TGTGCCAGCAGCCGACAAGCACCGGGACCCTCATCGAGAGAGGGTGGCTACACCTTC. Residues: CASSRQAPGPSSREGGYTF.

V usage is TRBV29-1 and J usage is TRBJ2-1; 7 positions agree with TRBD1. The CDR3 length is 13 residues. Germline CDR1 SQVTM, CDR2 ANQGSEA. Germline trimming cut 7 bases from V and 7 bases from J; bases unmatched to any gene: 10. The CDR3 loop reads CSAGDSPGNEQFF. The CDR3 DNA reads as TGCAGCGCCGGGGACAGCCCGGGGAATGAGCAGTTCTTC.

The chain joins TRBV4-2 to TRBJ2-7; TRBD2 agrees at 8 bases. Germline V gene lookup returns CDR1 LGHNA and CDR2 YNFKEQ. The length of the CDR3 is 16 residues. The V segment lost 0 bases and the J segment 2 bases; nucleotides outside the gene matches: 6. CDR3 amino acids: CASSQDQAGGPYEQYF. As DNA, the CDR3 is TGTGCCAGCAGCCAAGACCAGGCGGGGGGCCCCTACGAGCAGTACTTC.

The CDR3 loop is CASSTSTGTHYEQYF. CDR3 coding DNA: TGTGCCAGCAGCACGTCTACAGGGACCCACTACGAGCAGTACTTC. The gene calls are TRBV7-2 and TRBJ2-7; the D gene is possibly TRBD1 (6 bases). Trimming took off 5 bases at V and 3 bases at J, with 17 bases between the two ends. Germline values: CDR1 SGHTA, CDR2 FQGNSA. The CDR3 loop spans 15 amino acids.

The rearrangement uses TRBV25-1 and TRBJ1-4; D is possibly TRBD1 (5 bases). This CDR3 spans 13 amino acids. The germline CDR1 and CDR2 sequences are MGHDK and SYGVNS. V was pared by 3 bases and J by 10 bases, with 12 bases between. DNA for the CDR3: TGTGCCAGCAGTGAGGCGGGACTTATAAAACTGTTTTTT. Amino acids: CASSEAGLIKLFF.

This rearrangement joins TRBV12-3 or TRBV12-4 to TRBJ1-1; D unclear. The CDR3 has 12 amino acids. Trimming took off 3 bases at V and 7 bases at J, with 9 bases between the two ends. This CDR3 is CASSFVQSEAFF. The CDR3 DNA reads as TGTGCCAGCAGTTTCGTGCAGAGTGAAGCTTTCTTT.

The gene calls are TRBV19 and TRBJ1-1; a weak D match, TRBD1 (5 bases). V lost 6 bases and J 0 bases, leaving 11 bases between the germline ends. The CDR3 sequence is 14 residues long. Germline V CDR1 and CDR2: LNHDA, SQIVND (reference sequence). CDR3 coding DNA: TGTGCCAGTAGGACAGACCACATGAACACTGAAGCTTTCTTT. This gives the protein CASRTDHMNTEAFF.

This chain links TRBV7-2 with TRBJ1-3; no definite D call. This CDR3 contains 16 residues. Germline values: CDR1 SGHTA, CDR2 FQGNSA. The V end was cut by 0 bases, the J end by 0 bases, with 9 bases between. The DNA for the CDR3 is TGTGCCAGCAGCTTAGCCCCCCCCTTCTCTGGAAACACCATATATTTT. Its translation: CASSLAPPFSGNTIYF. Full variable domain (missing parts from reference TRBV7-2 and TRBJ1-3): GAGVSQSPSNKVTEKGKDVELRCDPISGHTALYWYRQSLGQGLEFLIYFQGNSAPDKSGLPSDRFSAERTGGSVSTLTIQRTQQEDSAVYLCASSLAPPFSGNTIYFGEGSWLTVV.

The chain couples TRBV5-1 to TRBJ1-1; 8 nucleotides align to TRBD1. With V trimmed by 7 bases and J by 2 bases, 7 bases remained unmatched. The CDR3 contains 14 residues. From germline, CDR1 is SGHRS and CDR2 YFSETQ. The CDR3 coding sequence is TGCGCCAGCTCGGTTCAGGGGGCAAACACTGAAGCTTTCTTT. Protein product: CASSVQGANTEAFF.

The rearrangement uses TRBV30 and TRBJ2-7; weak D call: TRBD2 (6 bases). The ends were cut back, 7 bases at V and 7 bases at J, with 14 bases in the middle. The CDR3 consists of 11 residues. Germline-derived CDR1 and CDR2 are GTSNPN and SVGIG (reference sequence). CDR3 sequence: CAFRGLREQYF. CDR3 nucleotide sequence: TGTGCCTTCCGGGGGTTACGAGAGCAGTACTTC.

This clonotype has a handful of counts. The V gene is TRBV5-1, the J gene TRBJ2-7; D unclear. This CDR3 has 16 amino acids. The V and J ends lost 2 bases and 3 bases respectively, with 18 bases between them. Germline V CDR1 and CDR2: SGHRS, YFSETQ. CDR3 nucleotide sequence: TGCGCCAGCAGCTTAAATTCCGTTGGATTCCTCTACGAGCAGTACTTC. Its translation is CASSLNSVGFLYEQYF.

J is TRBJ1-2 and V is TRBV18; tentatively, D is TRBD1 (6 bases). The CDR3 contains 15 residues. In germline, CDR1 is KGHSH, CDR2 LQKENI. V lost 0 bases to trimming and J lost 0 bases, with 8 bases between them. This CDR3 is CASSPPTGANYGYTF. The CDR3, as DNA: TGTGCCAGCTCACCACCGACAGGTGCTAACTATGGCTACACCTTC.

This clonotype was seen a few times. The V gene is TRBV19, the J gene TRBJ2-7, with D possibly being TRBD2 (5 bases). This CDR3 contains 14 residues. Trimming removed 2 bases at V and 5 bases at J, with 13 bases between. Per germline, CDR1 LNHDA and CDR2 SQIVND (reference sequence). CDR3 loop: CASSINYPGNEQYF. CDR3 nucleotide sequence: TGTGCCAGTAGTATAAACTACCCCGGGAACGAGCAGTACTTC.

V usage is TRBV3-1 and J usage is TRBJ2-2; no definite D call. Germline V gene lookup returns CDR1 LGHDT and CDR2 YNNKEL (reference sequence). V was cut by 4 bases and J by 6 bases, with 9 bases left in between. The CDR3 runs 13 residues. The CDR3 DNA sequence: TGTGCCAGCAGCCTGACCTGGGCCGGGGAGCTGTTTTTT. This gives the protein CASSLTWAGELFF.

This clonotype appeared a single time. The chain employs TRBV6-4 and TRBJ2-3; TRBD2 matches 7 bases. The germline CDR1 and CDR2 sequences are MRHNA and SNTAGT. The CDR3 totals 15 residues. With V trimmed by 2 bases and J by 4 bases, 6 bases remained unmatched. The CDR3 protein is CASSDGGSRPDTQYF. CDR3 bases: TGTGCCAGCAGTGACGGCGGGAGTAGGCCAGATACGCAGTATTTT.

This clonotype came up a few times. The chain couples TRBV10-3 to TRBJ2-7; D is perhaps TRBD2 (5 bases). Germline lookup yields CDR1 ENHRY and CDR2 SYGVKD. The CDR3 spans 15 residues. V was cut by 1 base and J by 0 bases, with 10 bases left in between. CDR3 DNA: TGTGCCATCAGTGAGTGGCGGGCTAGCTCCTACGAGCAGTACTTC. Protein: CAISEWRASSYEQYF.

The chain recombines TRBV5-8 with TRBJ2-2, with D hard to call. Germline assignment: CDR1 SGHTS and CDR2 YDEGEE. This CDR3 comprises 16 residues. Trimming shortened V by 7 bases and J by 0 bases, and 16 bases separated the two germline ends. CDR3 DNA sequence: TGTGCCAGCTTGCCTGGGAATCAACCGAACACCGGGGAGCTGTTTTTT. Its translation: CASLPGNQPNTGELFF.

The chain joins TRBV4-2 to TRBJ1-2; 7 positions match TRBD1. The length of the CDR3 is 13 residues. Germline V gene lookup returns CDR1 LGHNA and CDR2 YNFKEQ. Losses at the gene ends were 2 bases for V and 6 bases for J; bases not matched to a gene: 3. In nucleotides, the CDR3 is TGTGCCAGCAGCCAAACTGACAGGGATGGCTACACCTTC. Amino acids: CASSQTDRDGYTF.

This chain uses TRBV6-2 or TRBV6-3 with TRBJ2-2; 7 nucleotides agree with TRBD1. The CDR3 runs to 16 residues. Germline-derived CDR1 and CDR2 are MNHEY and SVGEGT. The V gene end was trimmed by 5 bases and the J gene end by 1 base; junction bases not matched to a gene: 7. DNA of the CDR3: TGTGCCAGCAGTAAGGGGGCCACAATGAACACCGGGGAGCTGTTTTTT. Translated: CASSKGATMNTGELFF.

The chain links TRBV7-2 to TRBJ2-3, with D perhaps matching TRBD2 (5 bases). The CDR3 loop spans 13 amino acids. CDR1 is SGHTA, CDR2 FQGNSA, per germline. V lost 5 bases, J lost 3 bases, and 9 bases lay in between. Here the CDR3 DNA reads TGTGCCAGCAGCGGGAGTTATACAGATACGCAGTATTTT. This gives the protein CASSGSYTDTQYF.

This sequence joins TRBV20-1 and TRBJ1-2; no definite D call. Trimming stripped 6 bases from V and 14 bases from J, with 19 bases between. The CDR3 totals 11 residues. Germline CDR1 DFQATT, CDR2 SNEGSKA (reference sequence). CDR3 region: CSARWVGRETF. Here the CDR3 DNA reads TGCAGTGCCAGGTGGGTCGGCCGCGAGACCTTC.

This clonotype was seen a single time. This chain joins TRBV7-9 and TRBJ1-2, with a weak D call TRBD1 (6 bases). The V gene lost 1 base and the J gene lost 8 bases, with 20 bases spanning the gap. CDR1 is SEHNR, CDR2 FQNEAQ, per germline (reference sequence). The CDR3 runs to 16 residues. Here the CDR3 reads CASSLDVGGATWGYTF. In nucleotides, the CDR3 is TGTGCCAGCAGCTTAGACGTGGGGGGCGCAACTTGGGGCTACACCTTC. The complete variable domain, with remaining parts taken from reference TRBV7-9 and TRBJ1-2, reads DTGVSQNPRHKITKRGQNVTFRCDPISEHNRLYWYRQTLGQGPEFLTYFQNEAQLEKSRLLSDRFSAERPKGSFSTLEIQRTEQGDSAMYLCASSLDVGGATWGYTFGSGTRLTVV.

The chain uses TRBV20-1 and TRBJ2-3; a weak D match, TRBD2 (6 bases). Germline CDR1 DFQATT, CDR2 SNEGSKA (reference sequence). V lost 5 bases and J lost 1, with 10 bases in between. This CDR3 has 13 residues. The CDR3 loop reads CSAGAGGTDTQYF. The CDR3 nucleotides read TGCAGTGCTGGAGCGGGCGGCACAGATACGCAGTATTTT.

This clonotype came up a few times. The rearrangement joins TRBV5-6 to TRBJ2-7; the D call may be TRBD1 or TRBD2 (5 bases each). Germline CDR1 SGHDT, CDR2 YYEEEE. CDR3 length: 14 amino acids. The ends were cut back, 6 bases at V and 6 bases at J, with 19 bases in the middle. Written as DNA, the CDR3 is TGTGCCAGCAAGACAACGGGACCAAGGGGCGAGCAGTACTTC. Protein sequence: CASKTTGPRGEQYF.

V gene TRBV6-2 or TRBV6-3 combines with J gene TRBJ2-7, with 7 bases aligning to TRBD2. The junction had 7 bases not matched to a gene; V was cut back by 6 bases and J by 2 bases. CDR1 and CDR2 from the germline V gene are MNHEY and SVGEGT. The CDR3 sequence is 14 residues long. CDR3 bases: TGTGCCAGCAGACCTCCGGGACTACCCTACGAGCAGTACTTC. This codes for CASRPPGLPYEQYF.

This chain joins TRBV11-1 and TRBJ2-5; D is possibly TRBD2 (5 bases). V lost 2 bases and J 1 base, leaving 26 bases between the germline ends. The CDR3 spans 20 residues. CDR1 is SGHAT, CDR2 FQDESV, per germline (reference sequence). The CDR3 nucleotides are TGTGCCAGCAGCTTATTGCCGGGGATTACCAAGGCAATGGGCCAAGAGACCCAGTACTTC. Translated, it gives CASSLLPGITKAMGQETQYF.